This T cell receptor beta chain stems from a study of cytomegalovirus exposure and HLA in healthy donors. CDR3 length: 13 residues. J lost 7 bases, V lost 8 bases, and 6 bases had no gene match. Germline-derived CDR1 and CDR2 are PRHDT and FYEKMQ (reference sequence). PCR used 60 Vbeta primers and 13 Jbeta primers. Generated by immunoSEQ multiplex PCR, the TCRdb table keeps only in-frame clones and is missing some. The table has 80,000 to 100,000 clones, 80% to 90% seen once. This receptor was obtained from a man aged 35 to 55 in good health and CMV-seronegative. The chain combines TRBV13 with TRBJ2-1; TRBD2 matches at 9 bases. Specimen: PBMCs. Here the CDR3 DNA reads TGTGCCAGCGAAGCGGGGGGTAGTAATGAGCAGTTCTTC. The encoded protein is CASEAGGSNEQFF.